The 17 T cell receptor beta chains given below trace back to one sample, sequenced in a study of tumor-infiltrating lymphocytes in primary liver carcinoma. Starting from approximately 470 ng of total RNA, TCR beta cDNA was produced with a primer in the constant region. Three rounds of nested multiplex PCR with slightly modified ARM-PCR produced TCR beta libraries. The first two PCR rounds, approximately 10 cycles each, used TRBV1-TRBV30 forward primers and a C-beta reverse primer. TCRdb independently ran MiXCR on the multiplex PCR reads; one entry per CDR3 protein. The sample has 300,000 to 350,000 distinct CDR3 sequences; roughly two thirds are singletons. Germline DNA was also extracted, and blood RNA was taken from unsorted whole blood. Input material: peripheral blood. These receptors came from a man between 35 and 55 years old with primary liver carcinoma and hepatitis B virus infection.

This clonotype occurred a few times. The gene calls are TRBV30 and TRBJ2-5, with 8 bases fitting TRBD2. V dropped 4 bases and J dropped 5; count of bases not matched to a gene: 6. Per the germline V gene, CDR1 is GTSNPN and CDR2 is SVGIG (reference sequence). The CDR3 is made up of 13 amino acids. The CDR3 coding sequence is TGTGCCTGGAACCGGGAGGGCGGGGAGACCCAGTACTTC. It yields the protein CAWNREGGETQYF.

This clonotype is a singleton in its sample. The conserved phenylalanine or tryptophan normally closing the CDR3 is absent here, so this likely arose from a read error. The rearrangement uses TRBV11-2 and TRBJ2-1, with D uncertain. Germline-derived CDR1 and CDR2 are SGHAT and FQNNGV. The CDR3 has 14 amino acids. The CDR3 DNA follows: TGTGCCAGCATCTTATCAGCATCCTACAATGAGCAGTTCTCC. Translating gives CASILSASYNEQFS.

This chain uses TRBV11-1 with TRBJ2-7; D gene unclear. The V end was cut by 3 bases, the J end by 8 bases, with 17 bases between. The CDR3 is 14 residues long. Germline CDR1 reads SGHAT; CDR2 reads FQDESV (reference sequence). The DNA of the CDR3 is TGTGCCAGCAGCTTCAGAGGAGTGCGGTACAAGCAGTACTTC. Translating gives CASSFRGVRYKQYF. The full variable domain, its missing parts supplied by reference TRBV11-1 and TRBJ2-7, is EAEVAQSPRYKITEKSQAVAFWCDPISGHATLYWYRQILGQGPELLVQFQDESVVDDSQLPKDRFSAERLKGVDSTLKIQPAELGDSAMYLCASSFRGVRYKQYFGPGTRLTVT.

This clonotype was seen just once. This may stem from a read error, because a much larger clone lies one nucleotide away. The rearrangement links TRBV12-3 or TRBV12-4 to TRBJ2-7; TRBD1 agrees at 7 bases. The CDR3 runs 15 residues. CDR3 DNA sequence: TGTGCCAGCAGTTTAGGGGGACAGCTATCCTACGAGCAGCACTTC. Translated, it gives CASSLGGQLSYEQHF.

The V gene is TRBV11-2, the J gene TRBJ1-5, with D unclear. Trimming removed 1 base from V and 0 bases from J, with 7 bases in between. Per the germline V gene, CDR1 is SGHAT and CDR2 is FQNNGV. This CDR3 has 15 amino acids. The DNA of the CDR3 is TGTGCCAGCAGCTTAGGCTCCATTAGCAATCAGCCCCAGCATTTT. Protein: CASSLGSISNQPQHF.

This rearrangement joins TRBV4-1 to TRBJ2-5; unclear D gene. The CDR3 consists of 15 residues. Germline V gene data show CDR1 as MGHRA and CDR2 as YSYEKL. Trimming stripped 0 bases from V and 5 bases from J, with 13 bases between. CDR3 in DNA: TGCGCCAGCAGCCAAGAAGGAGTGGCGGTGGAGACCCAGTACTTC. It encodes CASSQEGVAVETQYF.

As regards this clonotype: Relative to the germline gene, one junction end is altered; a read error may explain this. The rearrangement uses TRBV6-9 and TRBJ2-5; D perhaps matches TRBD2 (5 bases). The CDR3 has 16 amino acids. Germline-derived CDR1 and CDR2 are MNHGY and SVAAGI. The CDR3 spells CASRAVIGSVAETQCF. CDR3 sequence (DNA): TGTGCCAGCAGGGCTGTCATCGGTAGCGTTGCGGAGACCCAGTGCTTC.

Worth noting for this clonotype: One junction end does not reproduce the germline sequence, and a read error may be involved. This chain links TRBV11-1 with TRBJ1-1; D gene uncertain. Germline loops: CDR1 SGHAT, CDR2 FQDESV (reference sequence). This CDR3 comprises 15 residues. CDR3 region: CASSATGVGNNEASF. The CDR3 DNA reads TGTGCCAGCAGTGCGACGGGTGTGGGCAACAATGAAGCTTCCTTT.

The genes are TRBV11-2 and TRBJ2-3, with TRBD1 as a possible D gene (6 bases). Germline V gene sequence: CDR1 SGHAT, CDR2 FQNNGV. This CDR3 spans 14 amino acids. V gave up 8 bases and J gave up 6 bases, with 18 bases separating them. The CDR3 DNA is TGTGCCAGCGCAACACAGGGCAGAGGGGATACGCAGTATTTT. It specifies CASATQGRGDTQYF. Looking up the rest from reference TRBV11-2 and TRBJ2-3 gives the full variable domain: EAGVAQSPRYKIIEKRQSVAFWCNPISGHATLYWYQQILGQGPKLLIQFQNNGVVDDSQLPKDRFSAERLKGVDSTLKIQPAKLEDSAVYLCASATQGRGDTQYFGPGTRLTVL.

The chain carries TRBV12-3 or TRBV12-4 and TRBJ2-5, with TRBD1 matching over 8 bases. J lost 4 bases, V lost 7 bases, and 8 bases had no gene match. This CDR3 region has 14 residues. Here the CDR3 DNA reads TGTGCCAGCAATTTGCAGGGGGCGCGAGAGACCCAGTACTTC. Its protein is CASNLQGARETQYF.

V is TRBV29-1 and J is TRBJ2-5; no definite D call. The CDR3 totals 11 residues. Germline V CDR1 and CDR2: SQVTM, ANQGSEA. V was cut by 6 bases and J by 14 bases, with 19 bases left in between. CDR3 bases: TGCAGCGTCCGCAGGAGAGAGACCTATTACTTC. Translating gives CSVRRRETYYF.

The chain's CDR3 is CASGSGDLNYGYTF. DNA of the CDR3: TGTGCCAGCGGATCAGGGGATTTGAACTATGGCTACACCTTC. The chain joins TRBV5-4 to TRBJ1-2; D is perhaps TRBD1 (6 bases). The CDR3 spans 14 residues. V was shortened by 7 bases and J by 2 bases, with 15 bases between the two germline ends. Per the germline V gene, CDR1 is SGHNT and CDR2 is YYREEE (reference sequence).

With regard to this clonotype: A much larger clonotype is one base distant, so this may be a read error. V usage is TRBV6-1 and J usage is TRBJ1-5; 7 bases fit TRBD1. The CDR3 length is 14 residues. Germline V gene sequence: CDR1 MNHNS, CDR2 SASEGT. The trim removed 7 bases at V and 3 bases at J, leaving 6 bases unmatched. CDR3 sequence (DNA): TGTGCCAGCAAACAGACAGGGCTCAATCAGCCCCAGCATTTT. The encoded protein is CASKQTGLNQPQHF.

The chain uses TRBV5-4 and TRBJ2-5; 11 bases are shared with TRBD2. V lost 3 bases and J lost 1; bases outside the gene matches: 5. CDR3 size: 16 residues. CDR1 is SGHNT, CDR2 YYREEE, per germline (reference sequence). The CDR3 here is CASSSRSGRVQETQYF. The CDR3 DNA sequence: TGTGCCAGCAGCTCCCGTAGCGGGAGGGTCCAAGAGACCCAGTACTTC.

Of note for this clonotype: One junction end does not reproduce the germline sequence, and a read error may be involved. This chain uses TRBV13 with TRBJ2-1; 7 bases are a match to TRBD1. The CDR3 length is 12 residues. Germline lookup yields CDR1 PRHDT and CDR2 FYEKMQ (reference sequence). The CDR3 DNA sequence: TGTGCCGTACGACAGGGCTACAACGAGCAGTTCTTC. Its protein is CAVRQGYNEQFF.

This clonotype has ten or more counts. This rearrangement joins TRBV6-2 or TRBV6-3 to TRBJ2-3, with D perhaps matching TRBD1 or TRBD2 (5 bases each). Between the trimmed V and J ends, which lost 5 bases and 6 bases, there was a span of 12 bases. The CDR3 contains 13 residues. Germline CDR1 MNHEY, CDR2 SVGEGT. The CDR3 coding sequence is TGTGCCAGCAGTCCCGGGGACCTGGATACGCAGTATTTT. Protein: CASSPGDLDTQYF.

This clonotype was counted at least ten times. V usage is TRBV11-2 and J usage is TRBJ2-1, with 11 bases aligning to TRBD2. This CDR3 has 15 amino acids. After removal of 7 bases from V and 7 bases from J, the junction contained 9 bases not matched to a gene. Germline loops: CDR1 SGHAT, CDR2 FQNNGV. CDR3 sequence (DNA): TGTGCCAGCATCGTACTAGCGGGAGTTGGTAATGAGCAGTTCTTC. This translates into CASIVLAGVGNEQFF.